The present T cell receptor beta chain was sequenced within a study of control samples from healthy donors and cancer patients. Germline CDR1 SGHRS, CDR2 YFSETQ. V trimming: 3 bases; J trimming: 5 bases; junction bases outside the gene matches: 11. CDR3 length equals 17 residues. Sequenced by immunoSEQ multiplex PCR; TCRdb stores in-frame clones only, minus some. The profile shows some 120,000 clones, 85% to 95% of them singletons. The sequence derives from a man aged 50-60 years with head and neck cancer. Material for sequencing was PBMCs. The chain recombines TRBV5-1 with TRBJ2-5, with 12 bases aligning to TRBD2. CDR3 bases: TGCGCCAGCAGCTCCTCTAGCGGGGGGGCCGCGAGGGAGACCCAGTACTTC. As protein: CASSSSSGGAARETQYF.